A single sample gave rise to the 21 T cell receptor beta chains below, sequenced in a study of blood T cells in healthy people across ages. Primed by a sample-barcoded 5' primer and a J-beta primer mix, a second PCR proceeded for 7 to 11 cycles. TCRdb reprocessed the 5' RACE reads with MiXCR, giving one entry per CDR3 protein. The data hold roughly 1,500,000 distinct CDR3 sequences, with 30% to 40% observed a single time. The sequenced sample consisted of blood. These TCRs come from a woman in her twenties or thirties in good health.

This clonotype has more than one count but fewer than ten. V usage is TRBV7-9 and J usage is TRBJ2-7; possibly TRBD1 or TRBD2 for D (5 bases each). This CDR3 is built from 14 residues. The germline V gene encodes CDR1 SEHNR and CDR2 FQNEAQ (reference sequence). V was cut by 5 bases and J by 6 bases, with 17 bases left in between. This chain's CDR3 is CASSRSPRGGEQYF. The CDR3 nucleotides read TGTGCCAGCAGCCGATCGCCTCGGGGCGGCGAGCAGTACTTC.

This clonotype came up many times. The rearrangement joins TRBV12-3 or TRBV12-4 to TRBJ2-3, with no clear D. V was trimmed by 3 bases and J by 1 base, leaving 11 bases between them. CDR3 size: 15 residues. CDR3 nucleotide sequence: TGTGCCAGCAGTTTCCTAGTAGAGGGCACAGATACGCAGTATTTT. It codes for CASSFLVEGTDTQYF.

This clonotype was observed at least ten times. This sequence joins TRBV10-2 and TRBJ1-1; D is ambiguous. This CDR3 is 13 amino acids long. The V end lost 8 bases, the J end lost 1 base, and 11 bases lay between the germline ends. Germline V CDR1 and CDR2: WSHSY, SAAADI. CDR3 sequence: CASGIDPNTEAFF. The DNA for the CDR3 is TGCGCCAGCGGAATAGATCCGAACACTGAAGCTTTCTTT.

Worth noting for this clonotype: Germline and junction disagree at one end, which may indicate a read error. The chain recombines TRBV7-2 with TRBJ2-3, with TRBD2 matching over 9 bases. CDR3 length equals 17 residues. Germline V gene sequence: CDR1 SGHTA, CDR2 FQGNSA. In DNA form, the CDR3 reads TGTGCCAGCAGCTCCGGGACTAGCCCCGGGGGCACAGGTACGCAGTATTTT. Its protein is CASSSGTSPGGTGTQYF.

This clonotype was seen a handful of times. J is TRBJ2-7 and V is TRBV12-3 or TRBV12-4, with TRBD2 matching 7 bases. Unmatched junction bases numbered 11, after V lost 2 bases and J lost 1 base. The length of the CDR3 is 17 residues. DNA of the CDR3: TGTGCCAGCAGTTTACCTCGGGGGGTAGCGGAATCCTACGAGCAGTACTTC. Encoded protein: CASSLPRGVAESYEQYF.

Comment on this clonotype: Compared with germline, one end of the junction differs, possibly owing to a read error. The chain couples TRBV20-1 to TRBJ2-1, with TRBD1 matching over 8 bases. Germline values: CDR1 DFQATT, CDR2 SNEGSKA (reference sequence). This CDR3 contains 13 residues. CDR3 bases: TGCAATGCTGGGACAGGCCTCTACAATGAGCAGTTCTTC. Amino acids: CNAGTGLYNEQFF.

Worth noting for this clonotype: At one end the junction does not follow the germline gene, possibly because of a read error. This sequence joins TRBV5-1 and TRBJ2-5; 10 bases map to TRBD1. The CDR3 contains 16 residues. Germline-derived CDR1 and CDR2 are SGHRS and YFSETQ. The CDR3 nucleotides read TGCGCCAGCAGCGTAGGGGACAGGGGCTTACAAGAGACCCAGTACTTT. It encodes CASSVGDRGLQETQYF.

The chain combines TRBV13 with TRBJ1-2; D gene uncertain. CDR1 and CDR2 (germline): PRHDT, FYEKMQ (reference sequence). The V end was cut by 4 bases, the J end by 4 bases, with 13 bases between. The CDR3 has 14 amino acids. The CDR3 loop reads CASSSGRGSYGYTF. The DNA of the CDR3 is TGTGCCAGCAGCTCCGGGAGAGGGAGCTATGGCTACACCTTC.

Only a few counts were recorded for this clonotype. The chain carries TRBV7-9 and TRBJ1-6; D is ambiguous. The V and J ends lost 4 bases and 3 bases respectively, with 13 bases between them. CDR1 is SEHNR and CDR2 is FQNEAQ in the germline V gene (reference sequence). CDR3 length: 16 residues. This CDR3 reads CASSSRPEGYNSPLHF. CDR3 sequence (DNA): TGTGCCAGCAGCTCCCGCCCTGAGGGCTATAATTCACCCCTCCACTTT.

This chain connects TRBV6-6 to TRBJ2-3, with D unclear. V dropped 5 bases and J dropped 4 bases, with 16 bases sitting between them. Per germline, CDR1 MNHNY and CDR2 SVGAGI (reference sequence). The CDR3 is made up of 15 amino acids. In DNA, the CDR3 is TGTGCCAGCAGTGCGACCCCCCGCACCGCAGATACGCAGTATTTT. The encoded protein is CASSATPRTADTQYF.

This clonotype was seen only once. This chain uses TRBV12-3 or TRBV12-4 with TRBJ2-2; D is possibly TRBD2 (5 bases). The V gene lost 3 bases and the J gene lost 6 bases, with 14 bases spanning the gap. The CDR3 runs 15 residues. CDR3 region: CASSFLQGGPGELFF. CDR3 DNA sequence: TGTGCCAGCAGTTTCCTCCAAGGAGGCCCCGGGGAGCTGTTTTTT.

This clonotype was observed at least ten times. The J gene is TRBJ2-3, the V gene TRBV29-1, with 9 bases matching TRBD1. The germline CDR1 and CDR2 sequences are SQVTM and ANQGSEA. This CDR3 contains 17 residues. The V and J ends lost 0 bases and 5 bases, in that order; junction bases with no gene match: 12. Here the CDR3 DNA reads TGCAGCGTTGAAGAGACCCGGGACAGGGTCATAGAAGATACGCAGTATTTT. Amino acid sequence: CSVEETRDRVIEDTQYF.

This clonotype was found many times. This chain connects TRBV20-1 to TRBJ2-3; D gene unclear. This CDR3 has 13 residues. V lost 7 bases and J 1 base, leaving 12 bases between the germline ends. CDR1 and CDR2 from the germline V gene are DFQATT and SNEGSKA (reference sequence). CDR3: CSVVETRTDTQYF. The DNA for the CDR3 is TGCAGTGTGGTAGAAACGCGCACAGATACGCAGTATTTT.

This chain connects TRBV4-1 to TRBJ2-7, with 7 bases lining up with TRBD1. The CDR3 contains 16 residues. The junction had 9 bases not matched to a gene; V was cut back by 1 base and J by 3 bases. Germline V CDR1 and CDR2: MGHRA, YSYEKL. CDR3 sequence: CASSQVPRDSLYEQYF. CDR3 coding DNA: TGCGCCAGCAGCCAAGTCCCCCGGGACAGCCTCTACGAGCAGTACTTC.

V is TRBV15 and J is TRBJ1-1, with a weak D call TRBD1 (5 bases). Looked up from germline, CDR1 is LNHNV and CDR2 is YYDKDF (reference sequence). V was clipped by 5 bases and J by 5 bases, with 12 bases between them. The CDR3 covers 13 residues. Here the CDR3 DNA reads TGTGCCACCAGCTACCAGGGAGGGACTGAAGCTTTCTTT. Encoded protein: CATSYQGGTEAFF.

This clonotype has just a few counts. V and J are TRBV10-3 and TRBJ2-1; TRBD2 matches 9 bases. Losses at the gene ends were 3 bases for V and 10 bases for J; bases not matched to a gene: 7. The V gene's germline CDR1 is ENHRY and CDR2 SYGVKD. This CDR3 is 14 amino acids long. The CDR3 region is CAISDNVAGVEQFF. The CDR3 DNA reads TGTGCCATCAGTGATAACGTAGCGGGAGTAGAGCAGTTCTTC.

The chain couples TRBV20-1 to TRBJ2-1, with TRBD2 matching 7 bases. This CDR3 is built from 16 residues. Germline V gives CDR1 DFQATT, CDR2 SNEGSKA (reference sequence). V gave up 6 bases and J gave up 3 bases; unmatched junction bases: 14. The CDR3 loop reads CSALRDWGTIYNEQFF. DNA of the CDR3: TGCAGTGCCCTTCGGGACTGGGGGACTATCTACAATGAGCAGTTCTTC.

CDR3 coding DNA: TGCAGTGCTAGGATGAGGGATACCACAGATACGCAGTATTTT. Translation: CSARMRDTTDTQYF. The chain links TRBV20-1 to TRBJ2-3, with D perhaps TRBD2 (5 bases). Germline V gene lookup returns CDR1 DFQATT and CDR2 SNEGSKA (reference sequence). This CDR3 has 14 amino acids. V shed 3 bases and J shed 2 bases, with 12 bases lying between them.

The CDR3 region is CASSPVQLNQPQHF. The CDR3 DNA reads TGTGCCAGCAGCCCCGTCCAACTCAATCAGCCCCAGCATTTT. V usage is TRBV12-3 or TRBV12-4 and J usage is TRBJ1-5; D uncertain. The CDR3 runs to 14 residues. V shed 6 bases and J shed 3 bases, with 12 bases lying between them.

The rearrangement joins TRBV6-1 to TRBJ1-1; D possibly corresponds to TRBD1 (6 bases). Germline CDR1 reads MNHNS; CDR2 reads SASEGT. The CDR3 totals 16 residues. V dropped 1 base and J dropped 5 bases, with 17 bases sitting between them. The CDR3, as DNA: TGTGCCAGCAGTGAAGTTACAGGGCGGCGGGGGACTGAAGCTTTCTTT. Its translation is CASSEVTGRRGTEAFF.

This clonotype has just a few counts. The chain uses TRBV5-1 and TRBJ2-7; a possible D gene is TRBD2 (6 bases). V was trimmed by 4 bases and J by 3 bases, leaving 14 bases between them. The CDR3 is 14 residues long. Germline V CDR1 and CDR2: SGHRS, YFSETQ. The CDR3 loop is CASSHTGTLYEQYF. The CDR3 DNA is TGCGCCAGCAGCCACACCGGGACTCTCTACGAGCAGTACTTC.